The source of this T cell receptor (beta chain) is a study of blood T cell repertoires in COVID-19. On the study more broadly: Whether acute or convalescent, the COVID-19 samples came from the United States, Italy and Spain. Nucleic acid was either cDNA or gDNA, and it came from T cells, B-cell-depleted T cells, or PBMCs.

This CDR3 is 15 amino acids long. Trimming took 5 bases from V and 0 from J, leaving 14 bases between them. Germline assignment: CDR1 MNHEY and CDR2 SMNVEV (reference sequence). The repertoire was sequenced with immunoSEQ multiplex PCR; TCRdb's copy has only in-frame clones and lacks some. The sample includes around 250,000 clones, 86% seen only once; the top ten take roughly 6.3%. Material: peripheral blood. The source of this sequence is a man aged 60 to 75 with acute or convalescent COVID-19. The chain carries TRBV27 and TRBJ2-7, with D possibly being TRBD1 (6 bases). The CDR3 DNA is TGTGCCAGCAGTAGTTACAGGGCTAGCTCCTACGAGCAGTACTTC. This translates into CASSSYRASSYEQYF.